What follows are 9 T cell receptor beta chains derived from one specimen sequenced in a study of low-dose radiotherapy and immunotherapy resistance in tumors. Both TCRalpha and TCRbeta chains were reverse transcribed with V-gene-specific primers. The TCRs were subjected to amplification over roughly 18 PCR cycles employing a constant-region primer in conjunction with a V-primer adapter. Via MiXCR, TCRdb re-called the reads, giving one row per CDR3 protein. The profile shows around 6,000 distinct CDR3 sequences, approximately 64% of them singletons. The receptors stem from a human donor with advanced metastatic prostate, ovarian, gallbladder or colorectal cancer (not recorded which). This table probably holds off-target reads from a library built for another chain.

V gene TRBV4-1 combines with J gene TRBJ1-3, with unresolved D. Per germline, CDR1 MGHRA and CDR2 YSYEKL. This CDR3 is built from 19 residues. The germline V and J ends were trimmed by 3 bases and 0 bases, with 21 bases remaining between them. CDR3 DNA: TGCGCCAGCAGCCATGCTACCCTCCGGGATCTTACCTCTGGAAACACCATATATTTT. Amino acids: CASSHATLRDLTSGNTIYF.

This chain joins TRBV6-8 and TRBJ2-2; no definite D call. Germline lookup yields CDR1 MNHGY and CDR2 SAAAGT. CDR3 size: 12 residues. V lost 6 bases and J 5 bases, leaving 7 bases between the germline ends. The CDR3 region has the DNA TGTGCCAGCAGACTTGGGACCGGGGAGCTGTTTTTT. Its protein product is CASRLGTGELFF.

This chain joins TRBV6-5 and TRBJ1-2, with no clear D. The CDR3 covers 14 residues. Germline assignment: CDR1 MNHEY and CDR2 SVGAGI. Trimming stripped 6 bases from V and 3 bases from J, with 14 bases between. In DNA form, the CDR3 reads TGTGCCAGCAGCCCCCTACCGGGCGACTATGGCTACACCTTC. It encodes CASSPLPGDYGYTF.

The chain recombines TRBV18 with TRBJ2-7, with a weak D call TRBD2 (6 bases). V was shortened by 0 bases and J by 7 bases, with 13 bases between the two germline ends. CDR1 is KGHSH, CDR2 LQKENI, per germline. The CDR3 spans 14 residues. CDR3 DNA: TGTGCCAGCTCACCACCGGGACTCCGTGAGGAGCAGTACTTC. Residues: CASSPPGLREEQYF.

V is TRBV6-6 and J is TRBJ2-5; D remains ambiguous. The CDR3 is 15 amino acids. The V end lost 2 bases, the J end lost 4 bases, and 14 bases lay between the germline ends. The germline V gene encodes CDR1 MNHNY and CDR2 SVGAGI (reference sequence). CDR3 in amino acids: CASSYRASRGETQYF. CDR3 DNA: TGTGCCAGCAGTTACAGGGCCTCACGAGGAGAGACCCAGTACTTC.

There are a few counts of this clonotype. The rearrangement uses TRBV11-2 and TRBJ2-1; D uncertain. The CDR3 spans 13 residues. The germline CDR1 and CDR2 sequences are SGHAT and FQNNGV. V gave up 1 base and J gave up 14 bases, with 15 bases separating them. CDR3 region: CASSLAGPREKFF. CDR3 coding DNA: TGTGCCAGCAGCTTAGCCGGGCCAAGGGAAAAGTTCTTC.

V usage is TRBV10-3 and J usage is TRBJ1-1; 7 bases are shared with TRBD1. CDR1 and CDR2 from the germline V gene are ENHRY and SYGVKD. This CDR3 region has 13 residues. After removal of 3 bases from V and 4 bases from J, the junction contained 2 bases not matched to a gene. CDR3 in amino acids: CAISDRGVTEAFF. The CDR3 coding sequence is TGTGCCATCAGTGACAGGGGGGTCACTGAAGCTTTCTTT.

This chain uses TRBV5-4 with TRBJ2-1; 8 bases are shared with TRBD2. J gave up 6 bases and V 4 bases, and 6 bases lay outside the gene matches. Germline V CDR1 and CDR2: SGHNT, YYREEE (reference sequence). The CDR3 contains 14 residues. The CDR3 DNA reads as TGTGCCAGCAGCCCCGGACTAGCACGCAATGAGCAGTTCTTC. Translated: CASSPGLARNEQFF.

V usage is TRBV20-1 and J usage is TRBJ1-5, with D tentatively TRBD1 (6 bases). This CDR3 has 16 residues. Trimming removed 0 bases from V and 4 bases from J, with 16 bases in between. Germline assignment: CDR1 DFQATT and CDR2 SNEGSKA (reference sequence). This chain's CDR3 is CSARETGTPKNQPQHF. As DNA, the CDR3 is TGCAGTGCTAGAGAAACCGGGACACCTAAAAATCAGCCCCAGCATTTT.